Presented here are 20 T cell receptor beta chains from one specimen sequenced in a study of Graves' ophthalmopathy and Graves' hyperthyroidism. RNA transcripts were the template, and TCR beta CDR3 regions were amplified from them. HTBI-primed RT-PCR formed the first round, and a multiplex PCR formed the second. TCRdb recomputed calls from the multiplex PCR reads with MiXCR, one row per CDR3 protein. The data contain hundreds of thousands of distinct CDR3 sequences, under 25% of them singletons. The specimen sequenced was peripheral blood. All receptors derive from a woman aged 50 to 65 with Graves' ophthalmopathy.

This clonotype was seen at least ten times. This chain joins TRBV5-1 and TRBJ2-5; 11 positions agree with TRBD2. Trimming cost V 4 bases and J 4 bases; bases outside gene matches: 12. CDR1 is SGHRS and CDR2 is YFSETQ in the germline V gene. This CDR3 spans 17 amino acids. CDR3 sequence reads: CASSPRSLAGVSETQYF. In nucleotides, the CDR3 is TGCGCCAGCAGCCCCCGGTCACTAGCGGGAGTGTCAGAGACCCAGTACTTC.

This clonotype appeared many times. CDR3 residues: CATQRGGYEQYF. DNA of the CDR3: TGTGCCACTCAAAGAGGAGGATACGAGCAGTACTTC. The V gene is TRBV19, the J gene TRBJ2-7; tentative D call: TRBD2 (5 bases). CDR3 length equals 12 residues. Germline-derived CDR1 and CDR2 are LNHDA and SQIVND (reference sequence). V lost 10 bases and J 4 bases, leaving 14 bases between the germline ends. The full variable domain, with the rest looked up from reference TRBV19 and TRBJ2-7, is DGGITQSPKYLFRKEGQNVTLSCEQNLNHDAMYWYRQDPGQGLRLIYYSQIVNDFQKGDIAEGYSVSREKKESFPLTVTSAQKNPTAFYLCATQRGGYEQYFGPGTRLTVT.

This clonotype was counted ten times or more. An end of the junction differs from the germline gene, which may be a read error. This chain uses TRBV7-2 with TRBJ1-5; D is possibly TRBD1 (6 bases). CDR3 length: 15 residues. Germline-derived CDR1 and CDR2 are SGHTA and FQGNSA. CDR3 loop: CVSSLFSQGGQPQHF. CDR3 in DNA: TGTGTCAGCAGCCTTTTCTCACAGGGAGGTCAGCCCCAGCATTTT.

At least ten counts were recorded for this clonotype. This chain links TRBV20-1 with TRBJ2-5, with 10 positions matching TRBD2. Germline V gene data show CDR1 as DFQATT and CDR2 as SNEGSKA (reference sequence). The CDR3 loop spans 17 amino acids. After removal of 0 bases from V and 4 bases from J, the junction contained 11 bases not matched to a gene. Written as DNA, the CDR3 is TGCAGTGCTAGAGATCCGGCTAGCGGGAGAGGGCCAGAGACCCAGTACTTC. It codes for CSARDPASGRGPETQYF.

This clonotype was picked up many times. The rearrangement uses TRBV24-1 and TRBJ2-3; 9 bases align to TRBD2. The CDR3 contains 14 residues. The trim removed 12 bases at V and 0 bases at J, leaving 6 bases unmatched. The germline V gene encodes CDR1 KGHDR and CDR2 SFDVKD. The CDR3 reads CAVGLALSTDTQYF. The CDR3 DNA sequence: TGTGCCGTCGGACTAGCGCTGAGCACAGATACGCAGTATTTT.

This clonotype came up many times. The J gene is TRBJ2-2, the V gene TRBV7-9; unclear D gene. This CDR3 region has 12 residues. V lost 1 base, J lost 8 bases, and 5 bases lay in between. Germline V gene sequence: CDR1 SEHNR, CDR2 FQNEAQ (reference sequence). The CDR3 reads CASSLVSGELFF. For the CDR3, the DNA is TGTGCCAGCAGCTTAGTCTCGGGGGAGCTGTTTTTT.

There are many counts of this clonotype. V usage is TRBV6-5 and J usage is TRBJ1-1; no clear D gene. Germline values: CDR1 MNHEY, CDR2 SVGAGI. Trimming took off 6 bases at V and 2 bases at J, with 10 bases between the two ends. This CDR3 spans 13 amino acids. For the CDR3, the DNA is TGTGCCAGCAGCGCACTACCCAACACTGAAGCTTTCTTT. As protein: CASSALPNTEAFF.

This clonotype was observed many times. This chain uses TRBV12-3 or TRBV12-4 with TRBJ2-7, with 8 bases aligning to TRBD1. Trimming at V came to 6 bases and at J to 0 bases, leaving 7 bases not matched to a gene. The CDR3 covers 15 residues. DNA of the CDR3: TGTGCCAGCAGCCGACGGACAGGGTCCTCCTACGAGCAGTACTTC. It specifies CASSRRTGSSYEQYF.

This clonotype was counted ten times or more. The V gene is TRBV24-1, the J gene TRBJ1-2; no definite D call. V was trimmed by 1 base and J by 7 bases, leaving 9 bases between them. This CDR3 is 13 amino acids long. CDR1 and CDR2 (germline): KGHDR, SFDVKD. The CDR3 DNA follows: TGTGCCACCAGTGATTTCGGCGGACGTGGCTACACCTTC. Its translation: CATSDFGGRGYTF.

The chain carries TRBV12-3 or TRBV12-4 and TRBJ2-7, with D possibly TRBD2 on 6 matching bases. V was shortened by 11 bases and J by 1 base, with 15 bases between the two germline ends. This CDR3 has 13 residues. CDR3 sequence: CASLGGQSYEQYF. The CDR3 DNA is TGTGCCTCACTCGGAGGGCAGTCCTACGAGCAGTACTTC.

This clonotype was seen ten or more times. The V call is TRBV6-1, the J call TRBJ1-1; D is unresolved. With 4 bases removed from V and 6 bases from J, the gap between germline ends came to 12 bases. The CDR3 sequence is 13 residues long. Germline loops: CDR1 MNHNS, CDR2 SASEGT. CDR3 protein: CASSATIVPEAFF. The DNA of the CDR3 is TGTGCCAGCAGTGCCACTATCGTCCCTGAAGCTTTCTTT.

The rearrangement links TRBV11-3 to TRBJ2-5; tentative D call: TRBD2 (5 bases). Germline V gene data show CDR1 as SGHNT and CDR2 as YENEEA. The CDR3 length is 13 residues. V lost 4 bases to trimming and J lost 3 bases, with 9 bases between them. In DNA form, the CDR3 reads TGTGCCAGCAGCTGGGGAGTCAAAGAGACCCAGTACTTC. Protein product: CASSWGVKETQYF.

This clonotype showed up many times. The gene calls are TRBV14 and TRBJ2-5; tentatively, D is TRBD1 or TRBD2 (5 bases each). Germline CDR1 reads SGHDN; CDR2 reads FVKESK. This CDR3 has 12 amino acids. Trimming took 4 bases from V and 5 from J, leaving 8 bases between them. The CDR3 loop is CASSPGTETQYF. CDR3 coding DNA: TGTGCCAGCAGCCCGGGGACGGAGACCCAGTACTTC.

This clonotype was seen repeatedly, ten times or more. This chain joins TRBV12-3 or TRBV12-4 and TRBJ1-2; a weak D match, TRBD1 (6 bases). The CDR3 loop spans 15 amino acids. Trimming pared 4 bases from V and 5 bases from J, leaving 17 bases between. CDR3 region: CASSSTRRDTYGYTF. The DNA for the CDR3 is TGTGCCAGCAGTTCCACTCGCCGGGACACATATGGCTACACCTTC.

This clonotype was detected ten times or more. This chain links TRBV4-1 with TRBJ2-7; no firm D call. The CDR3 sequence is 17 residues long. Trimming cost V 0 bases and J 2 bases, with 17 bases left between them. Per germline, CDR1 MGHRA and CDR2 YSYEKL. The CDR3 loop reads CASSQDNHASEPYEQYF. DNA of the CDR3: TGCGCCAGCAGCCAAGATAACCATGCAAGCGAGCCCTACGAGCAGTACTTC.

This clonotype was counted once. The J gene is TRBJ1-1, the V gene TRBV28, with D hard to call. Trimming stripped 7 bases from V and 0 bases from J, with 9 bases between. Germline V gives CDR1 MDHEN, CDR2 SYDVKM. CDR3 length: 13 residues. DNA of the CDR3: TGTGCCAGCACCCTAGGGATGAACACTGAAGCTTTCTTT. Residues: CASTLGMNTEAFF. The variable domain in full, with the rest retrieved from reference TRBV28 and TRBJ1-1, is DVKVTQSSRYLVKRTGEKVFLECVQDMDHENMFWYRQDPGLGLRLIYFSYDVKMKEKGDIPEGYSVSREKKERFSLILESASTNQTSMYLCASTLGMNTEAFFGQGTRLTVV.

This clonotype was counted ten times or more. This may be a read error, as it is one base from a much larger clone. No conserved phenylalanine or tryptophan is present at the end of the CDR3, so a read error is the likely explanation. This chain uses TRBV6-1 with TRBJ1-1; D unresolved. The CDR3 totals 16 residues. CDR1 and CDR2 (germline): MNHNS, SASEGT. The germline V and J ends were trimmed by 5 bases and 2 bases, with 18 bases remaining between them. Written as DNA, the CDR3 is TGTGCCAGCAGTCTCGGGAACCAAAGAGGAAACACTGAAGCTTTCCTT. Translation gives CASSLGNQRGNTEAFL.

The chain carries TRBV11-2 and TRBJ2-5; 8 nucleotides line up with TRBD2. Germline values: CDR1 SGHAT, CDR2 FQNNGV. V lost 4 bases, J lost 4 bases, and 8 bases stayed unmatched. The CDR3 has 15 residues. CDR3 nucleotides: TGTGCCAGCAGCTCCCAAGCGGGAGAGGGAGAGACCCAGTACTTC. Its translation: CASSSQAGEGETQYF.

This clonotype has at least ten counts. The rearrangement links TRBV28 to TRBJ1-1; tentatively, D is TRBD1 (6 bases). Germline V lookup: CDR1 MDHEN, CDR2 SYDVKM. This CDR3 has 14 residues. The germline V and J ends were trimmed by 3 bases and 1 base, with 9 bases remaining between them. CDR3 nucleotide sequence: TGTGCCAGCAGTTTCGGGGGCGAGAACACTGAAGCTTTCTTT. Translation: CASSFGGENTEAFF.

Ten or more counts support this clonotype. The genes are TRBV30 and TRBJ2-5; TRBD2 matches 10 bases. CDR1 GTSNPN and CDR2 SVGIG come from the germline V gene (reference sequence). The CDR3 totals 13 residues. The V segment lost 2 bases and the J segment 7 bases; nucleotides outside the gene matches: 4. CDR3 sequence: CAWSLSGGATQYF. The CDR3 DNA is TGTGCCTGGAGTCTCAGCGGGGGGGCGACCCAGTACTTC.